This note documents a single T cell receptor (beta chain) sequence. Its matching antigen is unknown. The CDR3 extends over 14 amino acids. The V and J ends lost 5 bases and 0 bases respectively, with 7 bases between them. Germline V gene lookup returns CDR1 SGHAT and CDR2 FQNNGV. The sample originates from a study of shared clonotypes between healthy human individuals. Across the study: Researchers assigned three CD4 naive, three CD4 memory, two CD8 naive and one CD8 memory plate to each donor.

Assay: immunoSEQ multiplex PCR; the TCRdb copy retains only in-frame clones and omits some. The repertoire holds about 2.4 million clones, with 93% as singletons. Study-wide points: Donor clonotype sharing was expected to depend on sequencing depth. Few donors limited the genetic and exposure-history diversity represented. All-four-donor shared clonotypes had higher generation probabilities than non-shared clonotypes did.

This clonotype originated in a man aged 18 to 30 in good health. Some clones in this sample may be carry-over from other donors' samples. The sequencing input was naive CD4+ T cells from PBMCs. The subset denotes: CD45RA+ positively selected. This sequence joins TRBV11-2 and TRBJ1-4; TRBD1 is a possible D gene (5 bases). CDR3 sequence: CASSLRATNEKLFF. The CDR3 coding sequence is TGTGCCAGCAGCCTCAGGGCAACTAATGAAAAACTGTTTTTT.